Sequencing of this T cell receptor beta chain was carried out in a study of blood T cells in healthy people across ages. Germline values: CDR1 LGHDT, CDR2 YNNKEL (reference sequence). This CDR3 is 16 amino acids long. V gave up 1 base and J gave up 6 bases; unmatched junction bases: 8. With a J-beta primer mix and a sample-barcoded 5' primer, a second PCR ran about 7 to 11 cycles. TCRdb re-analysed the 5' RACE reads in MiXCR, keeping a single row per CDR3 protein. The data contain about 730,000 distinct CDR3 sequences, 43% of them seen just once; the ten biggest clones take up 20%. The clonotype was recovered from a woman between 55 and 75 years old in good health. The V and J genes are TRBV3-1 and TRBJ2-1; 8 positions match TRBD2. The specimen was blood. CDR3 nucleotides: TGTGCCAGCAGCCAAGGTCTAGCGGGTGGATCCAATGAGCAGTTCTTC. Its protein product is CASSQGLAGGSNEQFF.